The clone carrying this T cell receptor beta chain was counted a few times. The data were obtained in a study of T cells after yellow fever vaccination. Background on the study: When fractions had low cell numbers, they were prepared with SMART-Seq v4 Ultra Low Input.

This CDR3 has 11 residues. Germline V gene data show CDR1 as DFQATT and CDR2 as SNEGSKA (reference sequence). V lost 2 bases, J lost 14 bases, and 15 bases lay in between. TCRdb recomputed calls from the 5' RACE reads with MiXCR, one row per CDR3 protein. In the table there are 200,000 to 300,000 distinct CDR3 sequences, less than 9% of which are singletons. The material sequenced was CD4+ T cells sorted from PBMCs, taken 15 days after the yellow fever booster vaccination. The genes are TRBV20-1 and TRBJ1-2, with D perhaps TRBD1 (6 bases). This clonotype originated in a man aged 25-40 years who received the YFV17D yellow fever vaccine. For the CDR3, the DNA is TGCAGTGCTAGATACCTACAGGGAGGAACCTTC. It translates to CSARYLQGGTF.